The clone carrying this TCR beta chain was detected a few times. Its antigen remains unidentified. This sample is part of a study of identical twins. Study-wide points: Shared out-of-frame alpha sequences (those common to twins) showed excess low generation probability.

Unique molecular identifiers were present on cDNA, and template switching added a universal primer site. TCRdb reprocessed the 5' RACE reads with MiXCR, giving one entry per CDR3 protein. Here the sample spans 500,000 to 600,000 distinct CDR3 sequences, approximately 22% being singletons. Germline V gives CDR1 SGHTA, CDR2 FQGNSA. The CDR3 totals 13 residues. Trimming pared 5 bases from V and 7 bases from J, leaving 13 bases between. Separately, the same data were catalogued under a study of T cells expressing NK-cell markers.

Sequences were obtained from CD4+ T cells sorted from blood. The genes are TRBV7-2 and TRBJ2-3; D may be TRBD1 (6 bases). The TCR sequence derives from a woman between 18 and 30 years old in good health. CDR3 region: CASSPDRLNTQYF. In nucleotides, the CDR3 is TGTGCCAGCAGCCCCGACAGGTTGAATACGCAGTATTTT.